This T cell receptor (beta chain) was captured by sequencing in a study of metastatic and nonmetastatic thyroid tumors (dated by TCRdb to 2018 to 2020). At the level of the whole study: The researchers compared repertoires between peripheral blood samples and tumor or nodule tissue samples from patients with malignant or benign thyroid disease. Points the paper makes about the study in general: TCR beta diversity was reported as significantly higher in malignant tumors than in benign nodules, in both blood and tumor samples.

This clone was seen more than once but under ten times. Which antigen it targets is not known. No per-base quality is available; no much larger clone lies one base away. None of the patients had been given any treatment before thyroid surgery. The study retrospectively analysed patient clinical samples collected from the early 2010s to the late 2010s using T-cell receptor beta sequencing. Library construction relied on PCR. Instrument on record: Illumina HiSeq 4000. High-throughput sequencing was used to profile the TCR beta-chain CDR3 region of every patient. The study's own analysis went as follows. A classifier to discriminate distant-metastatic papillary thyroid cancer patients was built from CDR3 differences across clinicopathological groups. The Shannon index was used to measure repertoire diversity, and the Morisita-Horn index was used to measure how similar tumor and blood repertoires were. TCRdb handled the public reads itself, with Q25 trimming in fastp and clone calling in MiXCR, and kept productive beta chains. TCRdb's processing, not the authors' own work, is the source of the V and J calls. This sample has a few thousand clones in its table, and roughly a sixth of those were observed once. In total, the top ten clones hold over 15% of the sample.

Taken from cysteine to phenylalanine, the CDR3 has 17 residues. Only the CDR3 DNA is retained, 51 bases long and in frame from the first base. Deletion took 7 bases off V and 0 bases off J, with a span of 19 bases between the germline ends. Material: adjacent normal tissue. The clonotype originates from a female donor with papillary thyroid cancer or a benign thyroid nodule (not recorded which). Some clones in this sample may be carry-over from other donors' samples. The rearranged segments are TRBV12-3 or TRBV12-4 and TRBJ1-5; perhaps TRBD1 is the D gene, with 5 bases matching. The CDR3: CASTPRGVYSSNQPQHF. The nucleotides are TGTGCCAGCACCCCCCGGGGGGTCTATTCTAGCAATCAGCCCCAGCATTTT.